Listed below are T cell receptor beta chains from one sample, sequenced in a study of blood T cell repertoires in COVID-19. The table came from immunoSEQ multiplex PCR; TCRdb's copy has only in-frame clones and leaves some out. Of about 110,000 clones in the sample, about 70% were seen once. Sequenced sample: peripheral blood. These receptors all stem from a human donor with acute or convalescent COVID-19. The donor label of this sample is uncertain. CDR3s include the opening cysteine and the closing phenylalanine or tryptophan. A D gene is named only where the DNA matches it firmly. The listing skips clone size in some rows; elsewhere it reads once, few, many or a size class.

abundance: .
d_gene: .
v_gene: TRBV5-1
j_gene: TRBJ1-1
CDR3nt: TGCGCCAGCACCCTGGAGGACTTTTCTGTTGAAGCTTTCTTT
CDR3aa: CASTLEDFSVEAFF

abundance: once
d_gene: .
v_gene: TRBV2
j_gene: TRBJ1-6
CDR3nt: TGTGCCAGCACCCGGCCGGGAGAAAATTCACCCCTCCACTTT
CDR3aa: CASTRPGENSPLHF

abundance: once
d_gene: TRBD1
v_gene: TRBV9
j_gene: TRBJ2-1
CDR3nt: TGTGCCAGCCGGGGACAGGGGCGCTGGGAGCAGTTCTTC
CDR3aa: CASRGQGRWEQFF

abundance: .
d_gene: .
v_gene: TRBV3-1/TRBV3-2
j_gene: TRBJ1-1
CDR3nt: TGTGCCAGCAGCCAAGTTGGGGAGGCAACGAACACTGAAGCTTTCTTT
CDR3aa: CASSQVGEATNTEAFF

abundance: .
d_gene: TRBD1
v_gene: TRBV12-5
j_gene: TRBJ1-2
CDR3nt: TGTGCTAGTGGTGTTGGACAGGGCCGGGGCTACACCTTC
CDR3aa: CASGVGQGRGYTF

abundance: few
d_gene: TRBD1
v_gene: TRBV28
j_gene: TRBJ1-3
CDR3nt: TGTGCCAGCAGTTTGGTCCGGGACAGCTCTGGAAACACCATATATTTT
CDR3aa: CASSLVRDSSGNTIYF

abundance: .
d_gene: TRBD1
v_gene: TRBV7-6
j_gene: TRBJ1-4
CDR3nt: TGTGCCAGCAGCCCGACAGGGAATGAAAAACTGTTTTTT
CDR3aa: CASSPTGNEKLFF

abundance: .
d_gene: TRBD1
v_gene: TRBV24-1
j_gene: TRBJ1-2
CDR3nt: TGTGCCACCAGTGACGAGAGACAGGGTTCCTATGGCTACACCTTC
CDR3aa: CATSDERQGSYGYTF

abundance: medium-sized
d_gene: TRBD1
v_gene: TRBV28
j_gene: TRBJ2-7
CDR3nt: TGTGCCAGCAGTCCATGGACAGGGTTCGAGCAGTACTTC
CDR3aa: CASSPWTGFEQYF

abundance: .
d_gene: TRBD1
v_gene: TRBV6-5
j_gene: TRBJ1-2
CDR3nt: TGTGCCAGCAGGATGGGACAGAACGAGGGCTACACCTTC
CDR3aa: CASRMGQNEGYTF

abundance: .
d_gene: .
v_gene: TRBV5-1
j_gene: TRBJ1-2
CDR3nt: TGCGCCAGCAGCTTGGAGTTCGGGTTTGGGAACTATGGCTACACCTTC
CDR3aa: CASSLEFGFGNYGYTF

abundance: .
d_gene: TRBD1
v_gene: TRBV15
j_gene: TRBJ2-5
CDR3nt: TGTGCCACCAGCAGAGGAGGGACAGCACCCTATGTAGAGACCCAGTACTTC
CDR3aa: CATSRGGTAPYVETQYF

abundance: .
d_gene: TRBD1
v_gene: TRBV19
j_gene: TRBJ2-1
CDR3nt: TGTGCCAGTAGTGGACAGGGCTACAATGAGCAGTTCTTC
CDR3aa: CASSGQGYNEQFF

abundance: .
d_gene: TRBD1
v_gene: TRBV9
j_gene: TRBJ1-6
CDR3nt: TGTGCCAGCAGCGGACAGGGGCCGGGGAATTCACCCCTCCACTTT
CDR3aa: CASSGQGPGNSPLHF

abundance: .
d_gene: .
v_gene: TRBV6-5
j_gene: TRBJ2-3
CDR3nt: TGTGCCAGCAGGGAGAACACAGATACGCAGTATTTT
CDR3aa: CASRENTDTQYF

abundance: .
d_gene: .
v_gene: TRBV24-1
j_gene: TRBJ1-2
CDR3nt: TGTGCCACCAGTGATACAACGAACTATGGCTACACCTTC
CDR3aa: CATSDTTNYGYTF

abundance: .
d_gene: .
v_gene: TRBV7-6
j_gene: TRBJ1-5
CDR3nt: TGTGCCAGCAGCCCTCCGGGTATCAATCAGCCCCAGCATTTT
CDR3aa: CASSPPGINQPQHF

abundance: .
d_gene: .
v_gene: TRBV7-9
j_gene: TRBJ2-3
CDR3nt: TGTGCCAGCAGCTTAGTTAAAACAGATACGCAGTATTTT
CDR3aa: CASSLVKTDTQYF

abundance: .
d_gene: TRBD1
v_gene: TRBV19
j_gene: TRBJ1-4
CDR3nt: TGTGCCAGTACCCTCAAGGGGGCCGTGAATGAAAAACTGTTTTTT
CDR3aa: CASTLKGAVNEKLFF

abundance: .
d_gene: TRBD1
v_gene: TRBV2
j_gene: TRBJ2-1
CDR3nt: TGTGCCAGCAGGCGTGACAGGGGTAACGAGCAGTTCTTC
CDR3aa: CASRRDRGNEQFF

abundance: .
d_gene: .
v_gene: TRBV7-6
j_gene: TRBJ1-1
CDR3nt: TGTGCCAGCAGCTTGGAGAGGGGGGAGGGCGACACTGAAGCTTTCTTT
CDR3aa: CASSLERGEGDTEAFF

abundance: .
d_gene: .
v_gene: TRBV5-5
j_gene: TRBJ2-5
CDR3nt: TGTGCCAGCAGCTTGGAGTTGGCCAGGGCGGAGACCCAGTACTTC
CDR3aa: CASSLELARAETQYF

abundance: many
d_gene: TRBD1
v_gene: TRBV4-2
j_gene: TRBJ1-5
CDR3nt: TGTGCCAGCAGCCAGGACAGGGTTAGCAATCAGCCCCAGCATTTT
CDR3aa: CASSQDRVSNQPQHF

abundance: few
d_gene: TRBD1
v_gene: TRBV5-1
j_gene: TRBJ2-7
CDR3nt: TGCGCCAGCAGCTTCTGGACAGGGGGTATCTACGAGCAGTACTTC
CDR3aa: CASSFWTGGIYEQYF

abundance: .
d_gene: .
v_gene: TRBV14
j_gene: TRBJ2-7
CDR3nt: TGTGCCAGCAGCCAAAGGCGGGGCTCCTACGAGCAGTACTTC
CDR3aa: CASSQRRGSYEQYF

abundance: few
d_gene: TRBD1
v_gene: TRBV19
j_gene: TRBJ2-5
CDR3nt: TGTGCCAGTAGTACCCGGGACAGGGGGACCCAGTACTTC
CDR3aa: CASSTRDRGTQYF

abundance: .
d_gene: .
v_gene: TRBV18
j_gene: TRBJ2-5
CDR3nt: TGTGCCAGCGCACAGGAGGCCCAAGAGACCCAGTACTTC
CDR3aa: CASAQEAQETQYF

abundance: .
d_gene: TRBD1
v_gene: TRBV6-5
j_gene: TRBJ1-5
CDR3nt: TGTGCCAGCAGTTGGGACAGGGGGGGCAATCAGCCCCAGCATTTT
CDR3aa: CASSWDRGGNQPQHF

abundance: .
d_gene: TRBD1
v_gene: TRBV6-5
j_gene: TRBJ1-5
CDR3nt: TGTGCCAGCAGTTATGACAGGGCTGGCAATCAGCCCCAGCATTTT
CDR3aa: CASSYDRAGNQPQHF

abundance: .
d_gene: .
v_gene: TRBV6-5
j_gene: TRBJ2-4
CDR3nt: TGTGCCAGCAAGGGGCTAGCCAAAAACATTCAGTACTTC
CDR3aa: CASKGLAKNIQYF

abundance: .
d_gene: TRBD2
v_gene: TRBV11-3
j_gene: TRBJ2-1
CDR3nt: TGTGCCAGCAGCTTAGCTAGCGGGGTCTACAATGAGCAGTTCTTC
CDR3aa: CASSLASGVYNEQFF

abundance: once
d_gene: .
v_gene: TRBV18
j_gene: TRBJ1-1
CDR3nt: TGTGCCAGCTCACCATCAAACACTGAAGCTTTCTTT
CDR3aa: CASSPSNTEAFF

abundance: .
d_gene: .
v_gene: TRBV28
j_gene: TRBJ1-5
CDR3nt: TGTGCCAGCAGAGGTCCAGGACAGCCCCAGCATTTT
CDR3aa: CASRGPGQPQHF

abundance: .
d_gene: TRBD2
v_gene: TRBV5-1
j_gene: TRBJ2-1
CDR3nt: TGCGCCAGCAGCTTGGCGGGACTACACAATGAGCAGTTCTTC
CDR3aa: CASSLAGLHNEQFF

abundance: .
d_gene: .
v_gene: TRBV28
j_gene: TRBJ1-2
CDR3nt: TGTGCCAGTAAAAGACAGAACTATGGCTACACCTTC
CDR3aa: CASKRQNYGYTF

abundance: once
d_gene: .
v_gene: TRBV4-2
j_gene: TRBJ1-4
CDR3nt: TGTGCCAGCAGCCCAGAGGGGGGGCTTTGGGAAAAACTGTTTTTT
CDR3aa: CASSPEGGLWEKLFF

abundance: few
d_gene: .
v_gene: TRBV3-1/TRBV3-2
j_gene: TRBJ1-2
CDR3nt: TGTGCCAGCAGCCACCGGGGGTCTAACTATGGCTACACCTTC
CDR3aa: CASSHRGSNYGYTF

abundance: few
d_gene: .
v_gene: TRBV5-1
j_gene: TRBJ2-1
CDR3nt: TGCGCCAGCAGCTTCGGGAACTCCTACAATGAGCAGTTCTTC
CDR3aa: CASSFGNSYNEQFF

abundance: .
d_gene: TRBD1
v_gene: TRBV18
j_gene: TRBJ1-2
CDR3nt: TGTGCCAGCTCCCCTGGGACAGGGGCTTTTGGGGGCTACACCTTC
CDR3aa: CASSPGTGAFGGYTF

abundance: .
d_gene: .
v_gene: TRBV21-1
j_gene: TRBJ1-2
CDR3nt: TGTGCCAGCAGCAAAGGGGGGGACAGGGGGAAGGTCGACTATGGCTACACCTTC
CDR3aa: CASSKGGDRGKVDYGYTF

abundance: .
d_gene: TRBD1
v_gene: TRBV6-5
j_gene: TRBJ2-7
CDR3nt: TGTGCCAGCAGTTACGTGTCCACCGGGACAGGAGAGCAGTACTTC
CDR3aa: CASSYVSTGTGEQYF

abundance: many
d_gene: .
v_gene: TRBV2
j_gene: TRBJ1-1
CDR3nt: TGTGCCAGCAGTGGTGTTTACAGGAACACTGAAGCTTTCTTT
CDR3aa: CASSGVYRNTEAFF

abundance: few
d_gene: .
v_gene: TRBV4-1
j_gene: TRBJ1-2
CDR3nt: TGCGCCAGCAGCGCACAGGCGTACTATGGCTACACCTTC
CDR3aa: CASSAQAYYGYTF